Following are 22 T cell receptor beta chains from one sample sequenced in a study of blood T cells in healthy people across ages. Combining a sample-barcoded 5' primer with a J-beta primer mix, a second PCR ran for roughly 7 to 11 cycles. TCRdb processed the 5' RACE reads anew with MiXCR; each CDR3 protein has one entry. The sample lists about a million distinct CDR3 sequences; about two fifths were seen once. The source material was blood. The receptors were sampled from a man between 18 and 35 years old in good health.

The V and J genes are TRBV20-1 and TRBJ2-3; D is possibly TRBD1 or TRBD2 (5 bases each). The CDR3 is 16 residues long. The ends were cut back, 3 bases at V and 0 bases at J, with 16 bases in the middle. From germline, CDR1 is DFQATT and CDR2 SNEGSKA (reference sequence). The CDR3 DNA reads TGCAGTGCTAGTGGTGGGTGGGGGTGGAGCACAGATACGCAGTATTTT. It is translated as CSASGGWGWSTDTQYF.

The chain joins TRBV2 to TRBJ2-1; 9 positions match TRBD1. Germline values: CDR1 SNHLY, CDR2 FYNNEI. CDR3 length equals 18 residues. V was pared by 0 bases and J by 0 bases, with 6 bases of the junction left unmatched. The CDR3 is CASSEAWTGEASYNEQFF. Here the CDR3 DNA reads TGTGCCAGCAGTGAAGCGTGGACAGGGGAAGCCTCCTACAATGAGCAGTTCTTC.

The chain couples TRBV12-3 or TRBV12-4 to TRBJ1-2; tentatively, D is TRBD1 (5 bases). V lost 7 bases, J lost 4 bases, and 13 bases lay in between. The CDR3 loop spans 13 amino acids. For the CDR3, the DNA is TGTGCCAGCACCGGGACGGAAATCTATGGCTACACCTTC. Its protein product is CASTGTEIYGYTF.

This clonotype has ten or more counts. The chain joins TRBV4-2 to TRBJ2-1; D remains unclear. The V end lost 1 base, the J end lost 0 bases, and 10 bases lay between the germline ends. Germline assignment: CDR1 LGHNA and CDR2 YNFKEQ. The CDR3 is 16 residues long. CDR3 coding DNA: TGTGCCAGCAGCCAAGTAGTAAGTAACTCCTACAATGAGCAGTTCTTC. It translates to CASSQVVSNSYNEQFF.

The rearrangement uses TRBV9 and TRBJ1-4, with 8 bases that match TRBD1. In germline, CDR1 is SGDLS, CDR2 YYNGEE. V lost 2 bases and J lost 3; bases outside the gene matches: 6. The CDR3 runs to 16 residues. The CDR3 protein is CASSVTGVAANEKLFF. CDR3 DNA: TGTGCCAGCAGCGTGACAGGGGTCGCAGCTAATGAAAAACTGTTTTTT.

This chain connects TRBV3-1 to TRBJ2-1, with 9 bases aligning to TRBD2. The J call may be faulty, since TRBJ2-7 better matches the DNA end. This CDR3 region has 15 residues. The germline CDR1 and CDR2 sequences are LGHDT and YNNKEL (reference sequence). The CDR3 loop reads CASSTPSGDYNEQYF. CDR3 DNA sequence: TGTGCCAGCAGCACCCCTAGCGGGGACTACAATGAGCAGTACTTC.

The chain recombines TRBV2 with TRBJ1-1; no firm D call. Germline V gene data show CDR1 as SNHLY and CDR2 as FYNNEI. The CDR3 is 13 amino acids. The germline V and J ends were trimmed by 4 bases and 2 bases, with 8 bases remaining between them. The CDR3 here is CASSVDDNTEAFF. The CDR3 region has the DNA TGTGCCAGCAGTGTAGACGACAACACTGAAGCTTTCTTT.

The rearrangement links TRBV6-2 or TRBV6-3 to TRBJ1-1, with D possibly TRBD1 on 6 matching bases. The V end was cut by 4 bases, the J end by 11 bases, with 11 bases between. The germline V gene encodes CDR1 MNHEY and CDR2 SVGEGT. The CDR3 is 11 amino acids. CDR3 residues: CASSSGQYAFF. The CDR3 nucleotides read TGTGCCAGCAGTTCCGGACAGTATGCTTTCTTT.

This clonotype was seen a few times. This chain connects TRBV27 to TRBJ2-5; 9 nucleotides align to TRBD1. J lost 5 bases, V lost 5 bases, and 9 bases had no gene match. The CDR3 consists of 15 residues. Germline V gives CDR1 MNHEY, CDR2 SMNVEV (reference sequence). The CDR3 sequence: CASSPWTGDSETQYF. In DNA form, the CDR3 reads TGTGCCAGCAGTCCGTGGACAGGGGATAGTGAGACCCAGTACTTC.

This clonotype was observed a handful of times. This chain links TRBV20-1 with TRBJ2-4; tentatively, D is TRBD1 or TRBD2 (5 bases each). V was pared by 0 bases and J by 8 bases, with 14 bases between. Germline CDR1 DFQATT, CDR2 SNEGSKA (reference sequence). This CDR3 has 14 amino acids. The CDR3 region has the DNA TGCAGTGCTAGAGATCTTCGGGACGCGGACATTCAGTACTTC. This gives the protein CSARDLRDADIQYF.

The V and J genes are TRBV2 and TRBJ1-4; possibly TRBD1 for D (5 bases). This CDR3 spans 18 amino acids. The germline gives CDR1 SNHLY, CDR2 FYNNEI. V was clipped by 6 bases and J by 3 bases, with 23 bases between them. The CDR3 reads CASRKTLGGSEANEKLFF. DNA for the CDR3: TGTGCCAGCAGGAAGACTCTGGGGGGAAGTGAGGCTAATGAAAAACTGTTTTTT. Based on the CDR3 plus reference TRBV2 and TRBJ1-4, the full variable domain is EPEVTQTPSHQVTQMGQEVILRCVPISNHLYFYWYRQILGQKVEFLVSFYNNEISEKSEIFDDQFSVERPDGSNFTLKIRSTKLEDSAMYFCASRKTLGGSEANEKLFFGSGTQLSVL.

This clonotype was detected a few times. V usage is TRBV27 and J usage is TRBJ2-1; D remains unclear. CDR1 and CDR2 from the germline V gene are MNHEY and SMNVEV (reference sequence). V dropped 6 bases and J dropped 1 base, with 13 bases sitting between them. The CDR3 sequence is 15 residues long. CDR3 sequence (DNA): TGTGCCAGCAGGGTTCGTTCGGCTTCCTACAATGAGCAGTTCTTC. This encodes CASRVRSASYNEQFF.

The sample holds a few counts of this clonotype. V is TRBV27 and J is TRBJ2-5, with D maybe TRBD2 (6 bases). Germline lookup yields CDR1 MNHEY and CDR2 SMNVEV (reference sequence). Trimming took off 4 bases at V and 11 bases at J, with 20 bases between the two ends. The CDR3 is 14 residues long. DNA for the CDR3: TGTGCCAGCAGTTCCCGGGACTTCCTAAATGAGCAGTACTTC. Translated, it gives CASSSRDFLNEQYF.

This clonotype was detected a few times. The chain carries TRBV10-3 and TRBJ2-3, with TRBD2 matching 10 bases. V gave up 11 bases and J gave up 2 bases; unmatched junction bases: 4. CDR3 length: 13 residues. Germline CDR1 and CDR2: ENHRY and SYGVKD. In DNA, the CDR3 is TGTGCCGTAGCGGGGGGCCTCACAGATACGCAGTATTTT. This gives the protein CAVAGGLTDTQYF.

The chain couples TRBV29-1 to TRBJ1-2; D gene ambiguous. The CDR3 has 12 amino acids. V was shortened by 5 bases and J by 3 bases, with 10 bases between the two germline ends. CDR1 and CDR2 (germline): SQVTM, ANQGSEA. The CDR3 loop is CSVYRGDYGYTF. The CDR3 DNA follows: TGCAGCGTTTACCGGGGTGACTATGGCTACACCTTC.

This clonotype turned up a few times. The chain combines TRBV7-8 with TRBJ1-5; a possible D gene is TRBD1 (6 bases). The CDR3 is made up of 14 amino acids. The germline V gene encodes CDR1 SGHVS and CDR2 FQNEAQ. V was cut by 7 bases and J by 0 bases, with 10 bases left in between. For the CDR3, the DNA is TGTGCCAGCACCCAGGGGAGTAGCAATCAGCCCCAGCATTTT. This translates into CASTQGSSNQPQHF.

This chain connects TRBV6-1 to TRBJ2-7, with 7 bases that match TRBD1. V was clipped by 10 bases and J by 2 bases; unmatched bases: 11. The CDR3 totals 14 residues. Germline-derived CDR1 and CDR2 are MNHNS and SASEGT. This CDR3 is CATGGALSPYEQYF. As DNA, the CDR3 is TGTGCCACAGGGGGAGCGTTGAGCCCCTACGAGCAGTACTTC.

Many counts were recorded for this clonotype. V and J are TRBV15 and TRBJ2-3, with TRBD2 as a possible D gene (5 bases). The CDR3 loop spans 15 amino acids. From germline, CDR1 is LNHNV and CDR2 YYDKDF (reference sequence). V lost 5 bases and J 2 bases, leaving 14 bases between the germline ends. The CDR3 loop reads CATSSRGSFTDTQYF. In nucleotides, the CDR3 is TGTGCCACCAGCTCACGGGGATCTTTCACAGATACGCAGTATTTT.

The genes are TRBV5-4 and TRBJ2-7, with D possibly being TRBD2 (7 bases). Germline loops: CDR1 SGHNT, CDR2 YYREEE (reference sequence). This CDR3 is built from 15 residues. V was shortened by 4 bases and J by 7 bases, with 21 bases between the two germline ends. The CDR3 loop reads CASSHWGGADNEQYF. In nucleotides, the CDR3 is TGTGCCAGCAGCCATTGGGGGGGCGCTGACAATGAGCAGTACTTC.

The V and J genes are TRBV6-5 and TRBJ2-2; 8 nucleotides align to TRBD2. Trimming cost V 9 bases and J 4 bases; bases outside gene matches: 7. The germline CDR1 and CDR2 sequences are MNHEY and SVGAGI. There are 14 residues in the CDR3. The DNA of the CDR3 is TGTGCCAGGGGAAGGACTAGCAGCACCGGGGAGCTGTTTTTT. This translates into CARGRTSSTGELFF.

V is TRBV28 and J is TRBJ1-2; D is ambiguous. The germline V and J ends were trimmed by 8 bases and 2 bases, with 12 bases remaining between them. The length of the CDR3 is 13 residues. CDR1 is MDHEN and CDR2 is SYDVKM in the germline V gene. CDR3 nucleotides: TGTGCCAGCCTCGCGGGTTCCAACTATGGCTACACCTTC. This translates into CASLAGSNYGYTF.

The chain joins TRBV2 to TRBJ1-5; unclear D gene. CDR1 SNHLY and CDR2 FYNNEI come from the germline V gene. V lost 1 base to trimming and J lost 3 bases, with 10 bases between them. CDR3 length: 15 residues. The chain's CDR3 is CASSEGGTANQPQHF. For the CDR3, the DNA is TGTGCCAGCAGTGAAGGTGGAACCGCCAATCAGCCCCAGCATTTT.